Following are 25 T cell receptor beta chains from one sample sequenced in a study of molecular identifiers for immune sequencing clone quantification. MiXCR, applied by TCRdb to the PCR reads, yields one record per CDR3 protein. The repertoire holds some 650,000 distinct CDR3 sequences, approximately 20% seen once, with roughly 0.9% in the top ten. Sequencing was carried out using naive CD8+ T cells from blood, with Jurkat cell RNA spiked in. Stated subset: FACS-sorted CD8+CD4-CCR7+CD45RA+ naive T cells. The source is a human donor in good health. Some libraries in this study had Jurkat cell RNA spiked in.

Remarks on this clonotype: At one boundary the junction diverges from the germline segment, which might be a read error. CDR3 loop: CASGLEGTGELFF. The CDR3 coding sequence is TGTGCCAGCGGCTTAGAGGGCACCGGGGAGCTGTTTTTT. The V gene is TRBV7-7, the J gene TRBJ2-2; D may be TRBD2 (5 bases). The V gene's germline CDR1 is SSHAT and CDR2 FNYEAQ (reference sequence). This CDR3 is built from 13 residues.

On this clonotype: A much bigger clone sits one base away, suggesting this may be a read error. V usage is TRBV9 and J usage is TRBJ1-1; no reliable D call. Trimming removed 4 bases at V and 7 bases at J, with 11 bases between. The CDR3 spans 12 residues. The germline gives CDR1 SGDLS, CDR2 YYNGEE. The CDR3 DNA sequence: TGTGCCAGCAGCCCCGTCGGGATTGAAGCTTTCTTT. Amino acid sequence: CASSPVGIEAFF.

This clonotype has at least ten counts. DNA for the CDR3: TGCAGTGCTAGTGACGGGACAGACAATCAGCCCCAGCATTTT. Translating gives CSASDGTDNQPQHF. This chain links TRBV20-1 with TRBJ1-5, with TRBD1 matching over 7 bases. V was pared by 3 bases and J by 3 bases, with 5 bases of the junction left unmatched. The CDR3 loop spans 14 amino acids. Per the germline V gene, CDR1 is DFQATT and CDR2 is SNEGSKA (reference sequence).

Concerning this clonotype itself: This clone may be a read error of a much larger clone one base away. CDR3 sequence reads: CSARGGLAGGPRSYNEQLF. The CDR3 region has the DNA TGCAGTGCTAGAGGTGGACTAGCGGGGGGGCCACGTTCCTACAATGAGCAGCTCTTC. The chain is built from TRBV20-1 and TRBJ2-1, with 15 positions matching TRBD2. CDR3 length: 19 residues. CDR1 is DFQATT, CDR2 SNEGSKA, per germline (reference sequence).

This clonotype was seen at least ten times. CDR3 nucleotides: TGTGCCAGCAGCCATGGACACCCATTTGGAACTAATGAAAAACTGTTTTTT. Its translation: CASSHGHPFGTNEKLFF. The V gene is TRBV3-1, the J gene TRBJ1-4; the D gene is possibly TRBD1 (5 bases). The V end lost 3 bases, the J end lost 1 base, and 15 bases lay between the germline ends. Germline V gene data show CDR1 as LGHDT and CDR2 as YNNKEL (reference sequence). The CDR3 is made up of 17 amino acids.

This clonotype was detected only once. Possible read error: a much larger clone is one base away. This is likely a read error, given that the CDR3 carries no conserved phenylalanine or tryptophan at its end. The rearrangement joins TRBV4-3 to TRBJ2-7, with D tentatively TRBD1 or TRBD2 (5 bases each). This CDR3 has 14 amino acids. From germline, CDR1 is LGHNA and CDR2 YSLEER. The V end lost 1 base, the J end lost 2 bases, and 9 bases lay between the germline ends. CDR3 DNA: TGCGCCAGCAGCCAAGGCAGGGACCCCTACGAGCAGTACCTC. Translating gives CASSQGRDPYEQYL.

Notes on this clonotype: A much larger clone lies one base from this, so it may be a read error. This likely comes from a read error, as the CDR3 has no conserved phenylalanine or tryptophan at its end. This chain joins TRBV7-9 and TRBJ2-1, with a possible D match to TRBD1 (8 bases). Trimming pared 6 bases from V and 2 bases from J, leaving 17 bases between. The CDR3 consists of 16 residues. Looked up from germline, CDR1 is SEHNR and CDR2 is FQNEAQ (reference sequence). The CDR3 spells CASSPRTGTTYNEQFL. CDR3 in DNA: TGTGCCAGCAGTCCAAGGACAGGGACTACCTACAATGAGCAGTTCCTC.

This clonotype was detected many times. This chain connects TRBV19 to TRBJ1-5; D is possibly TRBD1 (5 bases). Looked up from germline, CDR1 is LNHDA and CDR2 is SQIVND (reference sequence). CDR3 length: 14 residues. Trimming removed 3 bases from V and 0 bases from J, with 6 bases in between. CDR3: CASSIGASNQPQHF. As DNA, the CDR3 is TGTGCCAGTAGTATTGGGGCTAGCAATCAGCCCCAGCATTTT.

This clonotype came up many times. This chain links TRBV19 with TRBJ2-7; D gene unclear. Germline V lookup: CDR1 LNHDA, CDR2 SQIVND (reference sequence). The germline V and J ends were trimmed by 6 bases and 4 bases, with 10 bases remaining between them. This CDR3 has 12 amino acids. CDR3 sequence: CASSNVGYEQYF. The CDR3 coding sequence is TGTGCCAGTAGCAACGTGGGGTACGAGCAGTACTTC. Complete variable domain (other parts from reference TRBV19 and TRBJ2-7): DGGITQSPKYLFRKEGQNVTLSCEQNLNHDAMYWYRQDPGQGLRLIYYSQIVNDFQKGDIAEGYSVSREKKESFPLTVTSAQKNPTAFYLCASSNVGYEQYFGPGTRLTVT.

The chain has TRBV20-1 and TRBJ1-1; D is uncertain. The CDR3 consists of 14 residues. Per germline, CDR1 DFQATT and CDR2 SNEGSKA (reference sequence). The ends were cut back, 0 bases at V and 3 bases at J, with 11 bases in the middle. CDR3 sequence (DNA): TGCAGTGCTAGAGATGGGTTCGGGGACACTGAAGCTTTCTTT. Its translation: CSARDGFGDTEAFF.

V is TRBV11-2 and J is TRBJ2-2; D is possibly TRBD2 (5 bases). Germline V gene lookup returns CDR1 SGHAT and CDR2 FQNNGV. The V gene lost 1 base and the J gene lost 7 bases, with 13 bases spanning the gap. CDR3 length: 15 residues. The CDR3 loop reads CASSLGGAPVGELFF. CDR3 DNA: TGTGCCAGCAGCTTAGGGGGAGCCCCGGTCGGGGAGCTGTTTTTT.

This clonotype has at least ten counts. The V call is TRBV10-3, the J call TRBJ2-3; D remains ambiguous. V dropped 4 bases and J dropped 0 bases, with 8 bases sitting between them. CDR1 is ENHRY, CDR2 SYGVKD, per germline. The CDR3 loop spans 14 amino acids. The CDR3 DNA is TGTGCCATCAGTGGAGTTGGGAGCACAGATACGCAGTATTTT. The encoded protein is CAISGVGSTDTQYF.

CDR3: CATSDYRGERADTQYF. The CDR3 DNA is TGTGCCACCAGTGATTACAGGGGCGAACGGGCAGATACGCAGTATTTT. The gene calls are TRBV24-1 and TRBJ2-3, with 7 bases that match TRBD1. The CDR3 contains 16 residues. V dropped 2 bases and J dropped 4; count of bases not matched to a gene: 8. CDR1 is KGHDR, CDR2 SFDVKD, per germline.

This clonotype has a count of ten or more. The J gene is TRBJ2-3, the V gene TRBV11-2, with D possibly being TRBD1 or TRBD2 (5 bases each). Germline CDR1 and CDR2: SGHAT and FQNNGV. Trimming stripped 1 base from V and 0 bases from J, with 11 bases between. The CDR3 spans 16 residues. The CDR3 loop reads CASSLGPGTSTDTQYF. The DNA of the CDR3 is TGTGCCAGCAGCTTAGGTCCCGGGACCAGCACAGATACGCAGTATTTT.

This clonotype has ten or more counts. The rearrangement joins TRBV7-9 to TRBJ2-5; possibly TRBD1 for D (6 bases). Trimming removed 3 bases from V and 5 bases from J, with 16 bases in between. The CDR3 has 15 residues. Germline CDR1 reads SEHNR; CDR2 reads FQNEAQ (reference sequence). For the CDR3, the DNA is TGTGCCAGCAGCTTGCCTTCAGGGGTCGGCGAGACCCAGTACTTC. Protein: CASSLPSGVGETQYF.

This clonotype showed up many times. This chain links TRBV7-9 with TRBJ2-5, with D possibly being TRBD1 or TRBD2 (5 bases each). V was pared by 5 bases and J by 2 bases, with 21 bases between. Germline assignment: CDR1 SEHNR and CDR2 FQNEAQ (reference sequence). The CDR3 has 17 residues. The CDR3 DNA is TGTGCCAGCAGCCCACGGACCGGGACCGAGCCACAAGAGACCCAGTACTTC. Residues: CASSPRTGTEPQETQYF.

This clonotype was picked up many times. This CDR3 reads CASSPLLLTGPRSGANVLTF. In DNA, the CDR3 is TGCGCCAGCAGCCCGCTACTTCTTACCGGACCGCGCTCTGGGGCCAACGTCCTGACTTTC. V usage is TRBV5-1 and J usage is TRBJ2-6, with D unresolved. V was shortened by 4 bases and J by 0 bases, with 23 bases between the two germline ends. Germline CDR1 and CDR2: SGHRS and YFSETQ. This CDR3 comprises 20 residues.

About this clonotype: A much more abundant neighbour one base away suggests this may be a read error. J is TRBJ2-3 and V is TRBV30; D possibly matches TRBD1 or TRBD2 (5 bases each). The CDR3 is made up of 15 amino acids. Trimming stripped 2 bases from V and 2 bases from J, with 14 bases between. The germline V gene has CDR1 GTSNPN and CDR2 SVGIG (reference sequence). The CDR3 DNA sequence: TGTGCCTGGAGTTCACGGGGCCTTAACACAGATACGCAGTATTTT. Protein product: CAWSSRGLNTDTQYF.

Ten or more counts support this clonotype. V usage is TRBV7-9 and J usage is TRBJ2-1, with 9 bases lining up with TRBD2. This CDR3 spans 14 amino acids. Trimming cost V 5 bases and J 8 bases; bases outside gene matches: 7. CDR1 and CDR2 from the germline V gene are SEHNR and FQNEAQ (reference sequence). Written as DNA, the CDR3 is TGTGCCAGCAGCACCGTAGCGGGAGATGATGAGCAGTTCTTC. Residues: CASSTVAGDDEQFF.

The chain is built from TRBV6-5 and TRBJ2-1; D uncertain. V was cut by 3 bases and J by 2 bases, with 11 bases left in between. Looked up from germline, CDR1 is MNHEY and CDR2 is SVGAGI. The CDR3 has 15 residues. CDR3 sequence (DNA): TGTGCCAGCAGTTATACGGAAAGTGCCTACAATGAGCAGTTCTTC. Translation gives CASSYTESAYNEQFF.

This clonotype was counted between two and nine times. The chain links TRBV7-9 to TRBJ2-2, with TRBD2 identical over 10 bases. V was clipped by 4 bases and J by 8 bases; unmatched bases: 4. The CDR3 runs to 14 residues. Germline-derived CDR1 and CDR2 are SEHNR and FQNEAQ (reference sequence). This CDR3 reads CASSSSGSLGELFF. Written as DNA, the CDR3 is TGTGCCAGCAGCTCTAGCGGGAGCCTAGGGGAGCTGTTTTTT. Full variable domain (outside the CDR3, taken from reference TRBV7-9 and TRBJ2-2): DTGVSQNPRHKITKRGQNVTFRCDPISEHNRLYWYRQTLGQGPEFLTYFQNEAQLEKSRLLSDRFSAERPKGSFSTLEIQRTEQGDSAMYLCASSSSGSLGELFFGEGSRLTVL.

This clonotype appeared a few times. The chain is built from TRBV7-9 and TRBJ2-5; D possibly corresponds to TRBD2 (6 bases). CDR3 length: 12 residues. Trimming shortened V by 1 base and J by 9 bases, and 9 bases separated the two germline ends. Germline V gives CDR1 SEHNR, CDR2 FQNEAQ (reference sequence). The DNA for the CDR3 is TGTGCCAGCAGCTTAGTTGGCGGGGCCCAGTACTTC. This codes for CASSLVGGAQYF.

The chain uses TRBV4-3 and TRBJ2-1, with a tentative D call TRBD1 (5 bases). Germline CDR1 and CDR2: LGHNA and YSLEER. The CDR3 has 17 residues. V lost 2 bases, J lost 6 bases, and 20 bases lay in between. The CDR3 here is CASSQTTASIPGNEQFF. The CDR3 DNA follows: TGCGCCAGCAGCCAAACGACAGCGTCGATCCCCGGCAATGAGCAGTTCTTC.

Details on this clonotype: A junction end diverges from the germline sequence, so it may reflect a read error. Here the CDR3 reads CASGLTGMDQPQHF. The CDR3 DNA sequence: TGTGCCAGCGGTTTAACAGGGATGGATCAGCCCCAGCATTTT. The chain has TRBV28 and TRBJ1-5; D may be TRBD1 (6 bases). This CDR3 comprises 14 residues. Germline V lookup: CDR1 MDHEN, CDR2 SYDVKM.

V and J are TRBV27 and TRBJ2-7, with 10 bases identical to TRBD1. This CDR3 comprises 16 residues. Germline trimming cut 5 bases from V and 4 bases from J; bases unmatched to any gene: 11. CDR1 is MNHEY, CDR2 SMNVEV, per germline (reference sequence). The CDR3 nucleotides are TGTGCCAGCAGTCTGGGCCCCGGGACAGGGGTATACGAGCAGTACTTC. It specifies CASSLGPGTGVYEQYF.